This T cell receptor (beta chain) is from a study of beta chain features in type 1 diabetes (dated by TCRdb to 2017 to 2018). About the study as a whole: Patients and healthy donors did not differ in mean age, gender distribution, total cell number or subset yield. Regulatory and stem cell-like memory subsets were isolated from only 8 patients and 8 healthy donors, whereas naive and central memory subsets came from all 30 or so donors. A total of some 100,000,000 sorted cells were examined across all samples, and a strong correlation was observed between cell number per subset and RNA yield. In the study, TCRB repertoires of sorted circulating CD4+ T cell subsets from recently diagnosed type 1 diabetes patients were compared with those of matched healthy donors. What the authors observed across the whole study: Because cDNA was sequenced instead of genomic DNA, activated cells with high expression could be over-represented, although the groups did not differ in activation or CD3 levels. Because the HLA sub-analyses included only small numbers of individuals, any influence of HLA type on TCRB rearrangement was left unresolved. A moderate but significant shortening of TCRB CDR3 length was observed in type 1 diabetes patients in all four CD4+ subsets. At VDJ recombination sites, type 1 diabetes patients had fewer insertions and more deleted nucleotides, which implies abnormalities in thymic rearrangement. Shorter templates might be favored by PCR, yet because patient and control samples were amplified and corrected together, any such skew would affect both groups equally. Naive, central memory and regulatory TCRB repertoires appeared more similar among patients than among healthy donors.

All of the isolated RNA was reverse transcribed with the High Capacity cDNA Reverse Transcription Kit, so expressed TCRB transcripts were sequenced. Deep immunoSEQ sequencing was performed on naive, central memory and regulatory T cell samples, with an average of roughly 3.5 million total reads per sample. Sorted cells were lysed in RLT buffer, and RNA was extracted using DNase-treated RNeasy Micro or Mini kits according to cell number. Each cell subset was processed separately to prevent cross-contamination, with patient and healthy donor samples processed together. The immunoSEQ multiplex PCR was used to amplify TCRB sequences from cDNA, generating 87-bp fragments that spanned the CDR3 region. Sequencing of the amplicons was performed on the Illumina HiSeq platform. The study's processing was this. PCR bias was computationally corrected using synthetic template baselines, reads within Hamming distance 2 were collapsed, and singletons that could not be merged were discarded. By aligning reads against IMGT, V, D and J genes, CDR3 length, and insertions or deletions at six rearrangement sites were assigned. Clonotype counts were normalized to sorted cell number within each subset before computing true diversity and Gini coefficients with the tcR R package. The overlap coefficient, calculated on TCRB nucleotide sequences, was used to quantify repertoire sharing. As a proxy for the pre-selection repertoire, out-of-frame TCRB sequences from naive cells were analyzed. Here the immuneACCESS table is served through TCRdb, limited to in-frame sequences with V and J called. Missing clones are a known gap in these copies; in checked studies unresolved V genes cover under half, and the rest lacks a known reason. V, J and clone size are taken as reported in that table, and D and trimming were inferred from the DNA itself. This sample lists some 410,000 clones; roughly 10% were detected once. 0.035% to 0.05% of the sample is taken by the ten largest.

A single peripheral blood draw of around 120 mL on average was collected from each donor into heparinised tubes. A BD FACSAria II and a panel including CD45RO, CCR7, CD25, CD127, CD95 and CD27 were used to sort naive, central memory, regulatory and stem cell-like memory CD4+ T cells. Every sorted population had a purity above 95%. PBMCs were isolated immediately by Lymphoprep density gradient centrifugation and stained directly without culture. So that batch effects would be minimized, each experiment stained and sorted samples in pairs, pairing one healthy donor with one patient. This clone was counted between two and nine times. Its antigen is still unknown. No qualities accompany the bases; no much larger clone lies one base away. V lost 3 bases and J lost 9 bases; the stretch between them is 17 bases long. Reading from cysteine to phenylalanine, the CDR3 counts 14 amino acids. The kept DNA is CDR3 alone, 42 bases in frame from the first base. CDR1 and CDR2 (MNHEY, SVGAGI) derive from the germline V gene.

Source material: naive CD4+ T cells from blood. Per the publication, the cell subset or site label means: true naive CD4+ T cells. This clonotype was obtained from a woman under 30 in good health. The chain was built from TRBV6-5 and TRBJ2-5; a tentative D call is TRBD2 (6 bases match). CDR3 region: CASSYKGRLVAQYF. DNA sequence: TGTGCCAGCAGTTATAAGGGGAGGTTGGTGGCCCAGTACTTC.